This T cell receptor beta chain was observed in a study of T-cell memory formation after mild COVID-19. Findings of the study overall: Day 15 to 85 contractors were CD4/CD8 balanced; later expanders leaned CD4+.

About this clonotype: Its target is unknown. Germline is not matched at one junction end, which may reflect a read error.

The CDR3 extends over 16 amino acids. Germline lookup yields CDR1 KGHSH and CDR2 LQKENI. One entry per CDR3 protein, called by TCRdb with MiXCR from the 5' RACE reads. The sample holds under 200,000 distinct CDR3 sequences, less than 40% seen once. V is TRBV18 and J is TRBJ2-5; D tentatively fits TRBD1 or TRBD2 (5 bases each). This clonotype was sampled from an adult woman who had mild COVID-19 (a few samples of this study predate the infection). Cell type and time point are not known. Sequences were obtained from PBMCs or a T cell subset sorted from them (not recorded which). CDR3 coding DNA: TGTGCCAGCTCACCACGGGGGACCGCGAACCAGGAGACCCAGTACTTC. This sequence encodes CASSPRGTANQETQYF.